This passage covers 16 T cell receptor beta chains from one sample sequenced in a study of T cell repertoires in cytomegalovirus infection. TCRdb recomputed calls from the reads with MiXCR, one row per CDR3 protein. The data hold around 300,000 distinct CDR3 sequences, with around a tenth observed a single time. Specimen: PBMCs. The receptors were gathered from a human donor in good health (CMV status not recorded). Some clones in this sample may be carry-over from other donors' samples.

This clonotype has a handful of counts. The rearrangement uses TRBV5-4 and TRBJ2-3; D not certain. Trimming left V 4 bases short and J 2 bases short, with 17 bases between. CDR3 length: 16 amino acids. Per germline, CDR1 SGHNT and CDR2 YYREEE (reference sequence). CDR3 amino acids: CASSQKRGVDTDTQYF. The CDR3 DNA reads TGTGCCAGCAGCCAAAAGCGTGGGGTTGACACAGATACGCAGTATTTT.

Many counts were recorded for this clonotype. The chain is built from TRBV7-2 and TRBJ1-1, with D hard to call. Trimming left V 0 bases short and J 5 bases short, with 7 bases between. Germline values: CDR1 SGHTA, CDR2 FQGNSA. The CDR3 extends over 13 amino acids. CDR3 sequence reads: CASSLAPGTEAFF. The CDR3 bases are TGTGCCAGCAGCTTAGCGCCCGGAACTGAAGCTTTCTTT.

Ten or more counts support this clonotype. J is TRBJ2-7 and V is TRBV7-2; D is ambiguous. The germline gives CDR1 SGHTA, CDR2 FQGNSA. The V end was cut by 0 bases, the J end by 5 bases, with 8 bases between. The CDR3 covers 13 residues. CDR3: CASSLAGSHEQYF. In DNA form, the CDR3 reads TGTGCCAGCAGCTTAGCCGGGTCCCACGAGCAGTACTTC.

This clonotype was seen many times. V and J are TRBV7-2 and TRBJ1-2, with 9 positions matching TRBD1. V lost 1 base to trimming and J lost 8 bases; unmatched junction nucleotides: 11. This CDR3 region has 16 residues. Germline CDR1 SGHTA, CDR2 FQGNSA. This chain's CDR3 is CASSLVRGQGLVGYTF. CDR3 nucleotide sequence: TGTGCCAGCAGCTTAGTTAGAGGACAGGGGTTGGTAGGCTACACCTTC.

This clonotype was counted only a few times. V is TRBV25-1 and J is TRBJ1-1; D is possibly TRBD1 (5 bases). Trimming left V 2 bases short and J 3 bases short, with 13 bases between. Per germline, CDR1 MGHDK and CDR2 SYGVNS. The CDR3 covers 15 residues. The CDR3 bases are TGTGCCAGCAGTGAAGCGGGGGGGGGTGACACTGAAGCTTTCTTT. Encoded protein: CASSEAGGGDTEAFF.

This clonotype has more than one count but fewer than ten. The CDR3 sequence is CSVVSGTPYEQYF. DNA for the CDR3: TGCAGCGTTGTCTCCGGGACCCCCTACGAGCAGTACTTC. The chain couples TRBV29-1 to TRBJ2-7, with D perhaps being TRBD1 or TRBD2 (5 bases each). Trimming removed 4 bases at V and 2 bases at J, with 12 bases between. The CDR3 has 13 residues. The germline V gene encodes CDR1 SQVTM and CDR2 ANQGSEA.

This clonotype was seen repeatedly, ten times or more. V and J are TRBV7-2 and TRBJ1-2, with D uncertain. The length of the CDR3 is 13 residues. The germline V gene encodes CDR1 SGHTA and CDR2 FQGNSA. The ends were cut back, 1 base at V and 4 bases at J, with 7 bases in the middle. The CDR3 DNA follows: TGTGCCAGCAGCTTAGGAGGGAGCTATGGCTACACCTTC. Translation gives CASSLGGSYGYTF.

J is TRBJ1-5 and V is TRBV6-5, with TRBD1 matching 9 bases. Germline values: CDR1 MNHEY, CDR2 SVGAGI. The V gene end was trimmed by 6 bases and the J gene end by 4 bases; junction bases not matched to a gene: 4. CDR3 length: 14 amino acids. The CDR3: CASSQGTGNQPQHF. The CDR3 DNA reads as TGTGCCAGCAGCCAAGGGACAGGGAATCAGCCCCAGCATTTT.

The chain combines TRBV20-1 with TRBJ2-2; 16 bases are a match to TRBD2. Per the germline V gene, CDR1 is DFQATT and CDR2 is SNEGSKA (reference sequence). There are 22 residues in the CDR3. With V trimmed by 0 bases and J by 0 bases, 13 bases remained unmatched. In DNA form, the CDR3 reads TGCAGTGCTAGAGATTCCTCTGACCCGGGGACTAGCGGGGGGGCGAACACCGGGGAGCTGTTTTTT. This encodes CSARDSSDPGTSGGANTGELFF.

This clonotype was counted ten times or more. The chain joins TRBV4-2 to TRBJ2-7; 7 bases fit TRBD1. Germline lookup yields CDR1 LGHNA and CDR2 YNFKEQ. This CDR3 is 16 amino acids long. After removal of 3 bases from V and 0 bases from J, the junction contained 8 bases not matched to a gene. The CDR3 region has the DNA TGTGCCAGCAGCCAGGGACAGTCCCAGAGCTCCTACGAGCAGTACTTC. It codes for CASSQGQSQSSYEQYF.

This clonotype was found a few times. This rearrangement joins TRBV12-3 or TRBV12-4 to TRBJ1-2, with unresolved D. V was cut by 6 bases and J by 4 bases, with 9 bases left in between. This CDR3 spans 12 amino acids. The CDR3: CASSGTGYGYTF. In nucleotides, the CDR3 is TGTGCCAGCAGCGGAACGGGCTATGGCTACACCTTC.

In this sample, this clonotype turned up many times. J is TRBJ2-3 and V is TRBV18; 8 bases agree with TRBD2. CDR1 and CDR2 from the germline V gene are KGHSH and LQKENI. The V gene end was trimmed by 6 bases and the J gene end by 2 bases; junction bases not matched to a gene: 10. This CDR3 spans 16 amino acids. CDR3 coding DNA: TGTGCCAGCTCCCAGCGGCTAGCGGGCCTCACAGATACGCAGTATTTT. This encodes CASSQRLAGLTDTQYF.

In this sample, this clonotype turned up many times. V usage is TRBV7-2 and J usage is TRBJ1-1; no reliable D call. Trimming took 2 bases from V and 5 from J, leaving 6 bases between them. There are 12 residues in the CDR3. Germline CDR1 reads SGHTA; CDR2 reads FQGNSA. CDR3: CASSLQRTEAFF. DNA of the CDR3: TGTGCCAGCAGCTTACAGCGGACTGAAGCTTTCTTT. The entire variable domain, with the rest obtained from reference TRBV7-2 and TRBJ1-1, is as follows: GAGVSQSPSNKVTEKGKDVELRCDPISGHTALYWYRQSLGQGLEFLIYFQGNSAPDKSGLPSDRFSAERTGGSVSTLTIQRTQQEDSAVYLCASSLQRTEAFFGQGTRLTVV.

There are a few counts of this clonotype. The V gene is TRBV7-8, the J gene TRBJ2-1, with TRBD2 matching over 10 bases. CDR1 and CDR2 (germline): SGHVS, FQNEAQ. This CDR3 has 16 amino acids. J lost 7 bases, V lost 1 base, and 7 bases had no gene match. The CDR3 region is CASSLVSSGRVNEQFF. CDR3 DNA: TGTGCCAGCAGCTTAGTCTCTAGCGGGAGAGTTAATGAGCAGTTCTTC.

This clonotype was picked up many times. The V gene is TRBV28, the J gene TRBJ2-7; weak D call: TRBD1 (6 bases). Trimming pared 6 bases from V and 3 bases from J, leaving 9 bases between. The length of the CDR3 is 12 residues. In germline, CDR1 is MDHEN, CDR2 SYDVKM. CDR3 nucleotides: TGTGCCAGCAGCCGGGACATCTACGAGCAGTACTTC. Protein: CASSRDIYEQYF.

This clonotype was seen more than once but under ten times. The DNA for the CDR3 is TGTGCCAGCAGCACGCCCGGGGGCCCTAACACCGGGGAGCTGTTTTTT. This sequence encodes CASSTPGGPNTGELFF. This chain connects TRBV6-5 to TRBJ2-2; either TRBD1 or TRBD2 may supply D (6 bases each). Deletions cut 6 bases from V and 2 bases from J, with 16 bases between. From germline, CDR1 is MNHEY and CDR2 SVGAGI. This CDR3 is 16 amino acids long.